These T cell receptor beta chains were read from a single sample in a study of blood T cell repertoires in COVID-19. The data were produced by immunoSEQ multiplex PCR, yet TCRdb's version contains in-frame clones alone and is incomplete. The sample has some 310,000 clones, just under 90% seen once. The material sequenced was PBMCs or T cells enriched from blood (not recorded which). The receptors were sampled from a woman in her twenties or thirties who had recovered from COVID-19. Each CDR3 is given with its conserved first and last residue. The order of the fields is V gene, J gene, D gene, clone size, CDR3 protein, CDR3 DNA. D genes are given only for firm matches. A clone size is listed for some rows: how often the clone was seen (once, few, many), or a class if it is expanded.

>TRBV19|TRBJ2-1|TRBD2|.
CASSVWGLAGGSSYNEQFF
TGTGCCAGTAGTGTATGGGGACTAGCGGGAGGAAGCTCCTACAATGAGCAGTTCTTC
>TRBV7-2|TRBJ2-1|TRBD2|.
CASSLLITGGAYNEQFF
TGTGCCAGCAGCTTATTGATAACGGGAGGCGCCTACAATGAGCAGTTCTTC
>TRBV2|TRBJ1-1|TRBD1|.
CASKTDRGVPYSAEAFF
TGTGCCAGCAAAACGGACAGGGGAGTCCCATATTCGGCTGAAGCTTTCTTT
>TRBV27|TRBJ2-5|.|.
CASSLTRYRVQETQYF
TGTGCCAGCAGTCTCACGCGGTACAGGGTCCAAGAGACCCAGTACTTC
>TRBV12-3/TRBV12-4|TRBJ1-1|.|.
CASSPDTNTEAFF
TGTGCCAGCAGCCCGGACACGAACACTGAAGCTTTCTTT
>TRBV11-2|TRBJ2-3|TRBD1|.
CASTLDRAGPTDTQYF
TGTGCCAGCACCCTGGACAGGGCGGGCCCTACAGATACGCAGTATTTT
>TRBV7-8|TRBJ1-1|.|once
CASSLLPGLAFF
TGTGCCAGCAGCCTACTACCGGGGTTAGCTTTCTTT
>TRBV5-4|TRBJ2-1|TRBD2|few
CASSLDLGTSSTEQFF
TGTGCCAGCAGCTTGGATCTTGGGACTAGCTCCACTGAGCAGTTCTTC
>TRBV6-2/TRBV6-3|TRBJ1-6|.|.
CASSYSTRPHSPLHF
TGTGCCAGCAGTTACTCAACTCGCCCTCATTCACCCCTCCACTTT
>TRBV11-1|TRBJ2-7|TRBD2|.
CASSYRTSGPSYEQYF
TGTGCCAGCAGCTACCGGACTAGCGGGCCGTCCTACGAGCAGTACTTC
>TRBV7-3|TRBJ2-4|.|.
CASSLRVSSGNIQYF
TGTGCCAGCAGCTTAAGGGTATCGAGCGGGAACATTCAGTACTTC
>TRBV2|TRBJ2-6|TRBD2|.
CASSAGLAGGSGANVLTF
TGTGCCAGCAGTGCGGGTCTAGCGGGAGGATCTGGGGCCAACGTCCTGACTTTC
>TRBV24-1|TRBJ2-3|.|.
CATSDQGGGLVTQYF
TGTGCCACCAGTGATCAGGGGGGAGGACTTGTTACGCAGTATTTT
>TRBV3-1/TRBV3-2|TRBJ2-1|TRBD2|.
CASSQRGTSGRTEQFF
TGTGCCAGCAGCCAAAGAGGGACTAGCGGGAGGACTGAGCAGTTCTTC
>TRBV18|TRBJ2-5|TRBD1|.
CASSPTGGQETQYF
TGTGCCAGCTCACCAACAGGGGGCCAAGAGACCCAGTACTTC
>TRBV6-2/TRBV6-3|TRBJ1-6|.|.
CASSRTAEWSPLHF
TGTGCCAGCAGCCGGACAGCCGAATGGTCACCCCTCCACTTT
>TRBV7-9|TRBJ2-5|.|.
CASSLDRRETQYF
TGTGCCAGCAGCTTAGACCGCAGGGAGACCCAGTACTTC
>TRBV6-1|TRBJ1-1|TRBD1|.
CASSDDRGTDTEAFF
TGTGCCAGCAGTGACGACAGGGGAACTGACACTGAAGCTTTCTTT
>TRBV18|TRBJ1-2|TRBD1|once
CASSSGTGLLLYGYTF
TGTGCCAGCTCATCCGGGACAGGGCTCCTTCTCTATGGCTACACCTTC
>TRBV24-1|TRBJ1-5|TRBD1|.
CATSDAGTGNQPQHF
TGTGCCACCAGTGATGCCGGGACAGGAAATCAGCCCCAGCATTTT
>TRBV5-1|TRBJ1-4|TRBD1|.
CAPHYRGHLGEKLFF
TGCGCCCCTCATTACAGGGGGCACTTAGGCGAAAAACTGTTTTTT
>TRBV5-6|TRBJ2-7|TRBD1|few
CASSPTGGFPYEQYF
TGTGCCAGCAGCCCAACAGGGGGCTTTCCCTACGAGCAGTACTTC
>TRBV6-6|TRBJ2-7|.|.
CASRPGGPEQYF
TGTGCCAGCAGGCCCGGGGGGCCCGAGCAGTACTTC
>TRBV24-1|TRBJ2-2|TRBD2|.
CATSDLTSGVKLNTGELFF
TGTGCCACCAGTGACTTGACTAGCGGGGTTAAATTGAACACCGGGGAGCTGTTTTTT
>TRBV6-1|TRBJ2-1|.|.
CASSEGGTLKEQFF
TGTGCCAGCAGTGAGGGCGGGACCCTTAAAGAGCAGTTCTTC
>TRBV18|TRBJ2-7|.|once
CASSPGSELYEQYF
TGTGCCAGCTCACCAGGTTCCGAACTTTACGAGCAGTACTTC
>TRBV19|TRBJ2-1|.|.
CASIKTPGQGGRNEQFF
TGTGCCAGTATTAAGACCCCGGGACAAGGGGGTCGCAATGAGCAGTTCTTC
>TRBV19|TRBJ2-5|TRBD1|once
CASGQTGGQGTQYF
TGTGCCAGTGGGCAGACAGGGGGACAGGGGACCCAGTACTTC
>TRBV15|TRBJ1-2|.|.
CATGEQGNYGYTF
TGTGCCACCGGTGAACAGGGAAACTATGGCTACACCTTC
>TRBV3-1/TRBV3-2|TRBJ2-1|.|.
CASSSPLQFNEQFF
TGTGCCAGCAGCTCACCCTTACAATTCAATGAGCAGTTCTTC
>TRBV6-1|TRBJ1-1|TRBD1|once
CASSGGGQGASNTEAFF
TGTGCCAGCAGTGGGGGAGGACAGGGGGCTTCGAACACTGAAGCTTTCTTT
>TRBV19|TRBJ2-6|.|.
CASKYPGPDSGANVLTF
TGTGCCAGTAAATACCCAGGCCCGGACTCTGGGGCCAACGTCCTGACTTTC
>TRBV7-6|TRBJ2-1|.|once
CASNPTGLNNEQFF
TGTGCCAGCAACCCAACAGGGCTTAACAATGAGCAGTTCTTC
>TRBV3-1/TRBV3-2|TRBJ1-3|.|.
CASTTPSGESGNTIYF
TGTGCCAGCACCACTCCCTCCGGGGAATCTGGAAACACCATATATTTT
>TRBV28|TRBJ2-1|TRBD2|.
CASSPTSGSHNEQFF
TGTGCCAGCAGTCCCACTAGCGGGAGCCACAATGAGCAGTTCTTC
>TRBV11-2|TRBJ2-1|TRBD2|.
CASSRGLVSEQFF
TGTGCCAGCAGCCGGGGACTAGTAAGTGAGCAGTTCTTC
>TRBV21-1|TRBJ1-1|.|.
CASSNIVNTEAFF
TGTGCCAGCAGCAATATTGTGAACACTGAAGCTTTCTTT
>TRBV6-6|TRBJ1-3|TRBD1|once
CASSRDRSSGNTIYF
TGTGCCAGCAGCCGGGACAGGAGCTCTGGAAACACCATATATTTT
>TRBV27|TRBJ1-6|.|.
CASSFLAVVNSPLHF
TGTGCCAGCAGTTTTCTGGCAGTGGTTAATTCACCCCTCCACTTT
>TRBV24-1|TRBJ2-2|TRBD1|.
CATSDPGQGRSGELFF
TGTGCCACCAGTGACCCGGGACAGGGTCGGTCCGGGGAGCTGTTTTTT
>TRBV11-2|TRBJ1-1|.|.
CASSPLLGGTEAFF
TGTGCCAGCAGCCCACTGTTGGGAGGGACTGAAGCTTTCTTT
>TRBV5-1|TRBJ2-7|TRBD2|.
CASSRLAGVEEQYF
TGCGCCAGCAGCCGACTAGCGGGAGTGGAGGAGCAGTACTTC
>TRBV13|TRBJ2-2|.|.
CATSEPNTGELFF
TGTGCCACTAGCGAACCGAACACCGGGGAGCTGTTTTTT
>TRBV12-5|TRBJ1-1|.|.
CASGLVLGTRGGGHTEAFF
TGTGCTAGTGGTTTGGTACTCGGTACCCGTGGGGGCGGGCACACTGAAGCTTTCTTT
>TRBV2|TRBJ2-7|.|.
CASSVQFYEQYF
TGTGCCAGCAGTGTTCAGTTCTACGAGCAGTACTTC
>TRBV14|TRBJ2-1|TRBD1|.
CASSPQGVNNEQFF
TGTGCCAGCAGCCCACAGGGGGTAAACAATGAGCAGTTCTTC
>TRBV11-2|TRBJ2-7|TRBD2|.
CASSFRLAGGPSSYEQYF
TGTGCCAGCAGCTTTCGACTAGCGGGAGGGCCCAGCTCCTACGAGCAGTACTTC
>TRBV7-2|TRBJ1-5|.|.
CASSLEGYRNQPQHF
TGTGCCAGCAGCTTAGAGGGGTATCGCAATCAGCCCCAGCATTTT
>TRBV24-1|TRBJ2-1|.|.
CATSDLYNRETEQFF
TGTGCCACCAGTGATTTGTATAACAGGGAGACTGAGCAGTTCTTC
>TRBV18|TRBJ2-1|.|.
CASSPPGGGGSNEQFF
TGTGCCAGCTCACCCCCCGGGGGAGGGGGTTCCAATGAGCAGTTCTTC
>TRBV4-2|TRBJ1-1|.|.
CASSQDELRNTEAFF
TGTGCCAGCAGCCAAGATGAGCTGAGGAACACTGAAGCTTTCTTT
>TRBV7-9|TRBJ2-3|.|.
CASSLGASVGTDTQYF
TGTGCCAGCAGCTTAGGTGCTAGCGTGGGCACAGATACGCAGTATTTT
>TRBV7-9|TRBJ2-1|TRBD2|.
CASSFSGQNSYNEQFF
TGTGCCAGCAGCTTTAGCGGGCAGAACTCCTACAATGAGCAGTTCTTC
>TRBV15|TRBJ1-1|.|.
CATSGRRGSIEAFF
TGTGCCACCAGCGGCCGGCGGGGGTCCATTGAAGCTTTCTTT
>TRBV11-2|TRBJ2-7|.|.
CASSLLGGTYEQYF
TGTGCCAGCAGCTTACTCGGCGGAACCTACGAGCAGTACTTC
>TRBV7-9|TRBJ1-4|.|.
CASSFEGVEKLFF
TGTGCCAGCAGCTTTGAGGGCGTAGAAAAACTGTTTTTT
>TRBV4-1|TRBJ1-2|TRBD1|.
CASSQSLIQGNDYGYTF
TGCGCCAGCAGCCAAAGCCTCATACAGGGGAACGACTATGGCTACACCTTC
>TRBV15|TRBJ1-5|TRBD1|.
CATNFEGTGSSNQPQHF
TGTGCCACCAATTTTGAGGGGACAGGGTCGAGCAATCAGCCCCAGCATTTT
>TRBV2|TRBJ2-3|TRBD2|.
CASSIGLAGVFTDTQYF
TGTGCCAGCAGTATAGGACTAGCGGGAGTGTTCACAGATACGCAGTATTTT